Presented here are 6 T cell receptor beta chains from one specimen sequenced in a study of OX40 agonist ivuxolimab in advanced cancers. Libraries were made using the immunoSEQ multiplex PCR assay. This immuneACCESS table, as held by TCRdb, lists in-frame sequences with V and J called but not all clones. Of the missing ones, under half trace to an unresolved V gene in checked studies; the others have no known cause. Here the sample has tens of thousands of clones; roughly 86% occur a single time. The ten largest clones take up 50% of the sample. The sample here was CD4+ or CD8+ T cells sorted from blood, taken in a trial of the OX40 agonist ivuxolimab. The receptors derive from an adult with an advanced solid tumor such as melanoma, head and neck, liver or kidney cancer.

V and J are TRBV5-1 and TRBJ1-1; perhaps TRBD1 as D (6 bases). This CDR3 is 16 amino acids long. V was trimmed by 4 bases and J by 0 bases, leaving 16 bases between them. CDR1 SGHRS and CDR2 YFSETQ come from the germline V gene. Here the CDR3 reads CASSLLGGAMNTEAFF. CDR3 coding DNA: TGCGCCAGCAGCCTACTAGGGGGAGCCATGAACACTGAAGCTTTCTTT.

This chain uses TRBV6-1 with TRBJ1-5, with D possibly TRBD1 on 5 matching bases. From germline, CDR1 is MNHNS and CDR2 SASEGT. Trimming took 6 bases from V and 6 from J, leaving 18 bases between them. The CDR3 has 15 amino acids. The CDR3, as DNA: TGTGCCAGCAGCCCGGATCCAGGGTCGGGTCAGCCCCAGCATTTT. This translates into CASSPDPGSGQPQHF.

V and J are TRBV11-2 and TRBJ2-7; a possible D gene is TRBD1 (6 bases). The CDR3 sequence is 15 residues long. V lost 1 base to trimming and J lost 2 bases, with 12 bases between them. Germline-derived CDR1 and CDR2 are SGHAT and FQNNGV. CDR3 protein: CASSLARGQTYEQYF. CDR3 sequence (DNA): TGTGCCAGCAGCTTAGCCCGGGGACAAACCTACGAGCAGTACTTC.

The chain carries TRBV30 and TRBJ2-3; 8 bases fit TRBD2. Trimming cost V 8 bases and J 3 bases; bases outside gene matches: 7. This CDR3 is built from 13 residues. Germline CDR1 and CDR2: GTSNPN and SVGIG (reference sequence). CDR3 amino acids: CAGTGGGTDTQYF. The CDR3 DNA reads as TGTGCCGGTACCGGGGGGGGGACAGATACGCAGTATTTT.

The rearrangement joins TRBV5-1 to TRBJ2-7, with TRBD1 matching over 7 bases. Germline V lookup: CDR1 SGHRS, CDR2 YFSETQ. Trimming at V came to 3 bases and at J to 0 bases, leaving 6 bases not matched to a gene. The CDR3 sequence is 15 residues long. The CDR3 nucleotides read TGCGCCAGCAGCTGGGACAGCCCAGACTCCTACGAGCAGTACTTC. Residues: CASSWDSPDSYEQYF.

The rearrangement joins TRBV11-2 to TRBJ1-2; possibly TRBD1 for D (5 bases). The CDR3 has 17 amino acids. CDR1 and CDR2 from the germline V gene are SGHAT and FQNNGV. V was cut by 8 bases and J by 8 bases, with 30 bases left in between. The CDR3 region has the DNA TGTGCCAGCTGGGGCGGAGCGGGGGATATGATCCAAAAGGGCTACACCTTC. Its translation is CASWGGAGDMIQKGYTF. Drawing the rest from reference TRBV11-2 and TRBJ1-2, the complete variable domain is EAGVAQSPRYKIIEKRQSVAFWCNPISGHATLYWYQQILGQGPKLLIQFQNNGVVDDSQLPKDRFSAERLKGVDSTLKIQPAKLEDSAVYLCASWGGAGDMIQKGYTFGSGTRLTVV.